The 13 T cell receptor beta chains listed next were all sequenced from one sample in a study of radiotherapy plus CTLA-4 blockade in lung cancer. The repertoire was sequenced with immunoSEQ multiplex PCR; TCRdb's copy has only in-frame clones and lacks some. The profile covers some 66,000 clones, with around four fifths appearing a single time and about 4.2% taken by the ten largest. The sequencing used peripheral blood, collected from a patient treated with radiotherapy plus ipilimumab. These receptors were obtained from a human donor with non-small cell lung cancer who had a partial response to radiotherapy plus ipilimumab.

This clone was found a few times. The CDR3 DNA reads TGTGCCAGCAGTTACCGACAGGGCGGAGAAAAACTGTTTTTT. It translates to CASSYRQGGEKLFF. The chain joins TRBV28 to TRBJ1-4, with 7 nucleotides matching TRBD1. CDR1 and CDR2 from the germline V gene are MDHEN and SYDVKM. This CDR3 contains 14 residues. Germline trimming cut 4 bases from V and 8 bases from J; bases unmatched to any gene: 7.

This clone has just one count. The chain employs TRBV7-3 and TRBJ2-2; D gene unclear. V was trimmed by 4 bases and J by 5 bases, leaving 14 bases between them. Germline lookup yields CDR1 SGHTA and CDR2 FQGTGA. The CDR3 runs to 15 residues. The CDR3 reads CASSYLALETGELFF. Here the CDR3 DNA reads TGTGCCAGCAGCTACCTCGCGTTGGAGACCGGGGAGCTGTTTTTT.

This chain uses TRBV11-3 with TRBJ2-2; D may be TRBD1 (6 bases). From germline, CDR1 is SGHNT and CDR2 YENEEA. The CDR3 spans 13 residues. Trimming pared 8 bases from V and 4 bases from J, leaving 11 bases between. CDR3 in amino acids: CASGQGPTGELFF. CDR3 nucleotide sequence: TGTGCCAGCGGCCAGGGGCCCACCGGGGAGCTGTTTTTT.

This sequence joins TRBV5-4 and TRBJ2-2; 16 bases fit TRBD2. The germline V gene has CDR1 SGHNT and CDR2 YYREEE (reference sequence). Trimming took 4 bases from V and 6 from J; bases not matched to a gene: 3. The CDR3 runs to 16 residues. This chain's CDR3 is CASSEGTSGRAGELFF. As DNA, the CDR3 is TGTGCCAGCAGCGAAGGGACTAGCGGGAGGGCCGGGGAGCTGTTTTTT.

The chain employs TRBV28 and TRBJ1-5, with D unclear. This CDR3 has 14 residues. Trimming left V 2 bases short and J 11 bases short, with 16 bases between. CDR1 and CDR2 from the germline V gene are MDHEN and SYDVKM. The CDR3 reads CASSLSILSRSQHF. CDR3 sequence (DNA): TGTGCCAGCAGTTTAAGCATATTAAGCCGGTCCCAGCATTTT.

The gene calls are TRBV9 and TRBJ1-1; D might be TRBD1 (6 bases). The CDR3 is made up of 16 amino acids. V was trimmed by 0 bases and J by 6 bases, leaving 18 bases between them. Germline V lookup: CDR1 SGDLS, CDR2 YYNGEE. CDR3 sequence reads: CASSVGGGVGQPEAFF. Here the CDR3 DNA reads TGTGCCAGCAGCGTAGGAGGGGGGGTAGGGCAACCTGAAGCTTTCTTT.

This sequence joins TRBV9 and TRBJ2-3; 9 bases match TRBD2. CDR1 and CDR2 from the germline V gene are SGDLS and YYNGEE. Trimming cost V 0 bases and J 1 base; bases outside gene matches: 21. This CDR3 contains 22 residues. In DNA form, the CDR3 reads TGTGCCAGCAGCGTAGTAGTTCCGGACGGTAGCGGGAGTAGGTGGGGCACAGATACGCAGTATTTT. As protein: CASSVVVPDGSGSRWGTDTQYF.

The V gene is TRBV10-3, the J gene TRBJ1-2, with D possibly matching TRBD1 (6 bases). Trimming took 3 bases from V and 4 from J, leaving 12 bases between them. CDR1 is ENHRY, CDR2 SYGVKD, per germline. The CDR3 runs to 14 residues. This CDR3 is CAISDGGRAYGYTF. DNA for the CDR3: TGTGCCATCAGTGACGGGGGGCGCGCCTATGGCTACACCTTC.

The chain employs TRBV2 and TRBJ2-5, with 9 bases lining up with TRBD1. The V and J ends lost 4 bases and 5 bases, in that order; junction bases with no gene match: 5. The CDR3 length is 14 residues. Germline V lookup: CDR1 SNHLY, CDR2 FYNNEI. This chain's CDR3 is CASSGQGVRETQYF. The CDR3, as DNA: TGTGCCAGCAGTGGACAGGGGGTTCGTGAGACCCAGTACTTC.

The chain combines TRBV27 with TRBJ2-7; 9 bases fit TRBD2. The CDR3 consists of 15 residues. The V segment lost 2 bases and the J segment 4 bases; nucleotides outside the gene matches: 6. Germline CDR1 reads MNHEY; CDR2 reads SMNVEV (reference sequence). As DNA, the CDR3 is TGTGCCAGCAGTTTAAAGCGGGAGGTTGTATACGAGCAGTACTTC. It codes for CASSLKREVVYEQYF.

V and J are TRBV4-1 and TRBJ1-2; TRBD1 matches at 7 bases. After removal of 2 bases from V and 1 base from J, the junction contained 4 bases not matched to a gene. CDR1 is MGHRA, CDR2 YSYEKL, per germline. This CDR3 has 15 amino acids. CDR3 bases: TGCGCCAGCAGCCAACGGACAGGCCTTAACTATGGCTACACCTTC. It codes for CASSQRTGLNYGYTF.

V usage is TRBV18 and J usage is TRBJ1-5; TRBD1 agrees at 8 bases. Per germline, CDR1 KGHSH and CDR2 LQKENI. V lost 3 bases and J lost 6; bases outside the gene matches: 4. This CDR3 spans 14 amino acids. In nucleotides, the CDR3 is TGTGCCAGCTCACCCGGACAGGGCTCTCAGCCCCAGCATTTT. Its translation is CASSPGQGSQPQHF.

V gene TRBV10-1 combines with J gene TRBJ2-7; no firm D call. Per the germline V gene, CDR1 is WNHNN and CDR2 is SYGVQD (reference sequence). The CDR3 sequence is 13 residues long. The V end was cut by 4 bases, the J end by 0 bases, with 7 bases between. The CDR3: CASSASSSYEQYF. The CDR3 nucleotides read TGCGCCAGCAGTGCTTCCAGCTCCTACGAGCAGTACTTC.